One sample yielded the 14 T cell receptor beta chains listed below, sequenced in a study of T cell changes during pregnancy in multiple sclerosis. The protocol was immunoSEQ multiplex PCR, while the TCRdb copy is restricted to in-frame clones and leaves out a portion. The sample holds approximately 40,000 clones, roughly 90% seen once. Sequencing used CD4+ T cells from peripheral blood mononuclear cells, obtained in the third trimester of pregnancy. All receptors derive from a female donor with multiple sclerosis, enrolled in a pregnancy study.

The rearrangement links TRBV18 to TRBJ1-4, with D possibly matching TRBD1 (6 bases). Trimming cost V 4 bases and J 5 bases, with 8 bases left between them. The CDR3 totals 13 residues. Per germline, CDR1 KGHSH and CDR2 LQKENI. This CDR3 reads CASSLDSNEKLFF. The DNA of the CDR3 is TGTGCCAGCTCACTGGACAGCAATGAAAAACTGTTTTTT.

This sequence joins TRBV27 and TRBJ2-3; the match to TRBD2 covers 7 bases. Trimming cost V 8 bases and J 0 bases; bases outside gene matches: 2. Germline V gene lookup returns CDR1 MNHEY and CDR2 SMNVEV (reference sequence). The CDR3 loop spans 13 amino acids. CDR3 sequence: CASGDYSTDTQYF. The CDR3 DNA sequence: TGTGCCAGCGGGGACTATAGCACAGATACGCAGTATTTT.

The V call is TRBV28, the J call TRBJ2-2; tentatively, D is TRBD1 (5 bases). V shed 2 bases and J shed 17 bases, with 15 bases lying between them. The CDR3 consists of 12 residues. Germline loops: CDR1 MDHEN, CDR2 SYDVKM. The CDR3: CASSLIQGHGFF. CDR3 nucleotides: TGTGCCAGCAGTTTAATCCAGGGTCATGGTTTTTTT. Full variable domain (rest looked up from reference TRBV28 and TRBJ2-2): DVKVTQSSRYLVKRTGEKVFLECVQDMDHENMFWYRQDPGLGLRLIYFSYDVKMKEKGDIPEGYSVSREKKERFSLILESASTNQTSMYLCASSLIQGHGFFGEGSRLTVL.

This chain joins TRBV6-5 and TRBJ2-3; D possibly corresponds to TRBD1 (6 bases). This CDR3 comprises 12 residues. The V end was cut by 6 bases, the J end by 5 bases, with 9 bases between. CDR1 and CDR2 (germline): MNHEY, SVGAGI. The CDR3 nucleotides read TGTGCCAGCAGAACAGGGATAGATACGCAGTATTTT. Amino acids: CASRTGIDTQYF.

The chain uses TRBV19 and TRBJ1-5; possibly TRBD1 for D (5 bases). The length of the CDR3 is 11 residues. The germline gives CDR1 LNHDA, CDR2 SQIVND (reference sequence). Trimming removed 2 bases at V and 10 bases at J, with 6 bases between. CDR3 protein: CASSIQGPQHF. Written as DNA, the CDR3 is TGTGCCAGTAGTATACAGGGACCCCAGCATTTT. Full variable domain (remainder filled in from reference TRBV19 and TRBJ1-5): DGGITQSPKYLFRKEGQNVTLSCEQNLNHDAMYWYRQDPGQGLRLIYYSQIVNDFQKGDIAEGYSVSREKKESFPLTVTSAQKNPTAFYLCASSIQGPQHFGDGTRLSIL.

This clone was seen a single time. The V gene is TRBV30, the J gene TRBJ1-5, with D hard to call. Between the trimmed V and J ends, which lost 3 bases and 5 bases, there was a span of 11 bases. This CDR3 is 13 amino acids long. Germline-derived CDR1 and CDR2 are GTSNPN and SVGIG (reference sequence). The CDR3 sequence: CAWRAGSDQPQHF. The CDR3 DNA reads TGTGCCTGGAGGGCAGGATCTGATCAGCCCCAGCATTTT.

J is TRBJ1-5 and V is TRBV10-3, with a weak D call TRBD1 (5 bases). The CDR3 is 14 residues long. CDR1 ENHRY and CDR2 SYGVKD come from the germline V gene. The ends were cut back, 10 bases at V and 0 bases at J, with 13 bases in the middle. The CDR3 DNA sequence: TGTGCCAGCCGGGACTCCAATAGCAATCAGCCCCAGCATTTT. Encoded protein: CASRDSNSNQPQHF.

Here the CDR3 DNA reads TGTGCCAGCTCACGTGGGGCAGCGTCGGGGGTCACAAATGAAAAACTGTTTTTT. It translates to CASSRGAASGVTNEKLFF. V usage is TRBV18 and J usage is TRBJ1-4; perhaps TRBD1 as D (5 bases). This CDR3 is 18 amino acids long. CDR1 and CDR2 from the germline V gene are KGHSH and LQKENI. Trimming took off 4 bases at V and 5 bases at J, with 23 bases between the two ends.

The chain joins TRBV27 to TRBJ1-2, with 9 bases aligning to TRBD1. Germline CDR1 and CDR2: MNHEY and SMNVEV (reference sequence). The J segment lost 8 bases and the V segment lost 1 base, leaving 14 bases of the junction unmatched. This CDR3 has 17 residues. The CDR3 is CASSLLTPGQGLRGYTF. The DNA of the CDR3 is TGTGCCAGCAGTTTATTGACCCCCGGACAGGGGCTGAGAGGCTACACCTTC.

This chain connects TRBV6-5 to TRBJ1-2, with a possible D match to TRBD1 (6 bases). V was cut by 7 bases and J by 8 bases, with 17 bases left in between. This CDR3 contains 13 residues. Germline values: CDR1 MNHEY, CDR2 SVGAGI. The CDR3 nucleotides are TGTGCCAGCACAAACGTGGGGGGGCGGGGCTACACCTTC. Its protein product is CASTNVGGRGYTF.

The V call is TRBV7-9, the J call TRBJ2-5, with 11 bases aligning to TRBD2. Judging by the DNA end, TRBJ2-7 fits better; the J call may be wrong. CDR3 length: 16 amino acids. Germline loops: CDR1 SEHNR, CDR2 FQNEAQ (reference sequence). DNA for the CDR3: TGTGCCAGCAGCTTGACTAGCGGGGTTCCCTACTACGAGCAGTACTTC. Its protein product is CASSLTSGVPYYEQYF.

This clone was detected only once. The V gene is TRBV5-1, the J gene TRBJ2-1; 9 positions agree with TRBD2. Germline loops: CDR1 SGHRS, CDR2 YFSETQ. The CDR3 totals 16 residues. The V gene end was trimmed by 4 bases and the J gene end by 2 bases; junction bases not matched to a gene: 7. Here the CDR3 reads CASSVTSGSTYNEQFF. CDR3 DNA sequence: TGCGCCAGCAGCGTAACTAGCGGGTCCACCTACAATGAGCAGTTCTTC.

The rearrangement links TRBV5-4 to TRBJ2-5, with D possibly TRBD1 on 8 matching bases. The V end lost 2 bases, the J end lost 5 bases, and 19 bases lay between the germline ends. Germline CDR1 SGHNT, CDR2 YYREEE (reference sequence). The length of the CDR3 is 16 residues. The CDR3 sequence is CASSFPGGQVGETQYF. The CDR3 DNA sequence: TGTGCCAGCAGCTTCCCGGGGGGACAGGTTGGGGAGACCCAGTACTTC.

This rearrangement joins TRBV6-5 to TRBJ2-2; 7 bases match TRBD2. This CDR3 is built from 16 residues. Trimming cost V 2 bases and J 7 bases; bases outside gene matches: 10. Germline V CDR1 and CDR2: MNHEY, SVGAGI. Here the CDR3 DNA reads TGTGCCAGCAGTTACAAAGGACGGGGAGGGGTCGGGGAGCTGTTTTTT. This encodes CASSYKGRGGVGELFF.